This TCR beta chain was identified during a study of cytomegalovirus exposure and HLA in healthy donors. Study-wide results and caveats: Most subjects' HLA-A and HLA-B alleles were reportedly predicted from TCR beta sequences. A later analysis linked a missense variant in DCLRE1C to the trimming of TCR beta V and J genes.

Details on this clone: Its cognate antigen is unknown.

J gave up 3 bases and V 4 bases, and 6 bases lay outside the gene matches. Germline V gives CDR1 SGHRS, CDR2 YFSETQ. This CDR3 is 14 amino acids long. 60 Vbeta and 13 Jbeta primers were used in PCR. The table came from immunoSEQ multiplex PCR; TCRdb's copy has only in-frame clones and leaves some out. The sample carries 100,000 to 150,000 clones, about 62% recorded once. Unrecorded immune exposure was likely among donors, who were nominally healthy when sampled. The sequencing sample was made of PBMCs. The rearrangement joins TRBV5-1 to TRBJ2-7, with TRBD1 matching 8 bases. The sequence derives from a woman in her thirties or forties in good health and CMV-seropositive. The CDR3 sequence is CASSPPGQVYEQYF. The CDR3 DNA reads TGCGCCAGCAGCCCTCCGGGACAGGTCTACGAGCAGTACTTC. The full variable domain, completed using reference TRBV5-1 and TRBJ2-7, is KAGVTQTPRYLIKTRGQQVTLSCSPISGHRSVSWYQQTPGQGLQFLFEYFSETQRNKGNFPGRFSGRQFSNSRSEMNVSTLELGDSALYLCASSPPGQVYEQYFGPGTRLTVT.